Presented here are 7 T cell receptor beta chains from one specimen sequenced in a study of CD8 T cells in Susac syndrome. Reverse transcription of about 0.5 to 1 ug RNA used random hexamers. TCRdb processed the immunoSEQ multiplex PCR reads anew with MiXCR; each CDR3 protein has one entry. The sample lists some 140,000 distinct CDR3 sequences, around 93% occurring once. Sequenced sample: CD8+ T cells from PBMCs. Every receptor here comes from a human donor with Susac syndrome.

This chain links TRBV29-1 with TRBJ2-7; D may be TRBD1 (5 bases). V shed 5 bases and J shed 4 bases, with 15 bases lying between them. Germline V gives CDR1 SQVTM, CDR2 ANQGSEA. The CDR3 length is 13 residues. The chain's CDR3 is CSVMDNPYYEQYF. CDR3 sequence (DNA): TGCAGCGTTATGGACAACCCTTATTACGAGCAGTACTTC.

This chain joins TRBV7-9 and TRBJ1-4; 9 bases map to TRBD1. V shed 0 bases, J shed 7 bases, and the junction held 9 bases outside the gene matches. The CDR3 has 17 amino acids. CDR1 SEHNR and CDR2 FQNEAQ come from the germline V gene (reference sequence). In DNA, the CDR3 is TGTGCCAGCAGCTTAGCCCGGGCTGGGACAGGGAGTGAAAAACTGTTTTTT. The encoded protein is CASSLARAGTGSEKLFF.

The rearrangement links TRBV29-1 to TRBJ1-2; a weak D match, TRBD1 (5 bases). CDR1 and CDR2 (germline): SQVTM, ANQGSEA. This CDR3 comprises 11 residues. V dropped 4 bases and J dropped 7 bases, with 10 bases sitting between them. The CDR3 coding sequence is TGCAGCGTTGTCCAGGGCTTTGGCTACACCTTC. Translation gives CSVVQGFGYTF.

Concerning this clonotype itself: At one end the junction does not follow the germline gene, possibly because of a read error. V and J are TRBV29-1 and TRBJ1-2; tentatively, D is TRBD1 (5 bases). The CDR3 sequence is 13 residues long. CDR1 is SQVTM, CDR2 ANQGSEA, per germline. The CDR3 DNA reads as TGCAGCGTAGAAGGGTTGGGGGTTGATGGCTACACCTTC. It translates to CSVEGLGVDGYTF.

This chain's CDR3 is CSATGTKNSYEQYF. The CDR3 DNA reads TGCAGCGCCACCGGGACAAAAAACTCCTACGAGCAGTACTTC. The V and J genes are TRBV29-1 and TRBJ2-7; TRBD1 might be the D (6 bases). This CDR3 has 14 residues. V shed 7 bases and J shed 0 bases, with 16 bases lying between them. The germline V gene encodes CDR1 SQVTM and CDR2 ANQGSEA.

This clonotype has a single count. The gene calls are TRBV27 and TRBJ2-7; D call uncertain. There are 14 residues in the CDR3. Per the germline V gene, CDR1 is MNHEY and CDR2 is SMNVEV (reference sequence). V shed 8 bases and J shed 3 bases, with 17 bases lying between them. The CDR3 sequence is CASSPASPYYEQYF. The CDR3 region has the DNA TGTGCCAGCTCCCCCGCGAGCCCCTACTACGAGCAGTACTTC.

This chain links TRBV20-1 with TRBJ1-2; a possible D gene is TRBD1 (5 bases). CDR3 length: 15 residues. V lost 0 bases and J 5 bases, leaving 16 bases between the germline ends. Germline CDR1 reads DFQATT; CDR2 reads SNEGSKA (reference sequence). The DNA for the CDR3 is TGCAGTGCTAGAGATCGGACAACTAGTACTTATGGCTACACCTTC. Translated: CSARDRTTSTYGYTF.